One sample yielded the 30 T cell receptor beta chains listed below, sequenced in a study of T-cell reconstitution after alpha-beta-depleted transplantation in children. Researchers prepared the TCRbeta library using unique molecular identifiers, the study reports. Via MiXCR, TCRdb re-called the PCR reads, giving one row per CDR3 protein. The sample holds nearly 550,000 distinct CDR3 sequences, roughly 18% seen once. The sample here was PBMCs from the stem cell graft donor, taken from the stem cell graft. These receptors all stem from a human donor who donated a stem cell graft to a child with acute lymphoblastic leukemia.

This clonotype was counted a few times. A junction end diverges from the germline sequence, so it may reflect a read error. The chain joins TRBV12-3 or TRBV12-4 to TRBJ1-3; possibly TRBD1 for D (6 bases). CDR3 size: 14 residues. CDR3 sequence (DNA): TGTGCCAGCAGCCTCGGGGGGCAGGGAAGCACCATATATTTT. Translated: CASSLGGQGSTIYF.

The V gene is TRBV5-1, the J gene TRBJ2-1; perhaps D is TRBD1 or TRBD2 (5 bases each). Germline V gene lookup returns CDR1 SGHRS and CDR2 YFSETQ. With 0 bases removed from V and 9 bases from J, the gap between germline ends came to 16 bases. The CDR3 contains 15 residues. CDR3 sequence: CASSLDGGSRAEQFF. The CDR3 DNA reads as TGCGCCAGCAGCTTGGATGGGGGTAGTCGGGCTGAGCAGTTCTTC. Using reference TRBV5-1 and TRBJ2-1 for the parts outside the CDR3, the full variable domain is KAGVTQTPRYLIKTRGQQVTLSCSPISGHRSVSWYQQTPGQGLQFLFEYFSETQRNKGNFPGRFSGRQFSNSRSEMNVSTLELGDSALYLCASSLDGGSRAEQFFGPGTRLTVL.

The chain links TRBV27 to TRBJ1-2; unclear D gene. CDR1 MNHEY and CDR2 SMNVEV come from the germline V gene (reference sequence). The V gene lost 5 bases and the J gene lost 4 bases, with 11 bases spanning the gap. The CDR3 has 13 residues. CDR3 nucleotide sequence: TGTGCCAGCAGTGGCGGGGTGACCTATGGCTACACCTTC. Translation gives CASSGGVTYGYTF.

This sequence joins TRBV5-6 and TRBJ2-7, with 9 nucleotides matching TRBD1. Germline V lookup: CDR1 SGHDT, CDR2 YYEEEE. J was trimmed by 4 bases and V by 0 bases; bases with no gene match: 8. CDR3 length: 16 residues. The CDR3 DNA reads TGTGCCAGCAGCTTGGCACAGGGGGCGATGGGGTACGAGCAGTACTTC. It translates to CASSLAQGAMGYEQYF.

The chain employs TRBV12-5 and TRBJ2-1, with 13 bases aligning to TRBD2. CDR3 size: 18 residues. CDR1 is LGHNT, CDR2 FRNRAP, per germline. V trimming: 5 bases; J trimming: 6 bases; junction bases outside the gene matches: 13. The CDR3 DNA sequence: TGTGCTAGTGGTACCAATCGCCTCGGACTAGCGGGAGCCAATGAGCAGTTCTTC. Residues: CASGTNRLGLAGANEQFF.

This rearrangement joins TRBV12-3 or TRBV12-4 to TRBJ2-1; maybe TRBD2 (5 bases). Trimming removed 4 bases at V and 10 bases at J, with 17 bases between. The CDR3 runs to 14 residues. The CDR3 region has the DNA TGTGCCAGCAGTTCCGGGGAAGGGCCGCGCGAGCAGTTCTTC. Translated, it gives CASSSGEGPREQFF.

This chain joins TRBV3-1 and TRBJ2-1; D is possibly TRBD1 (5 bases). The CDR3 has 16 amino acids. Germline loops: CDR1 LGHDT, CDR2 YNNKEL (reference sequence). V shed 2 bases and J shed 0 bases, with 11 bases lying between them. The CDR3 spells CASSQWIRGSYNEQFF. CDR3 nucleotide sequence: TGTGCCAGCAGCCAATGGATTAGGGGCTCCTACAATGAGCAGTTCTTC.

This clonotype was detected only a few times. CDR3 sequence reads: CSVPSNTEAFF. In DNA form, the CDR3 reads TGCAGCGTTCCCTCCAACACTGAAGCTTTCTTT. V usage is TRBV29-1 and J usage is TRBJ1-1; D call uncertain. Germline CDR1 SQVTM, CDR2 ANQGSEA. CDR3 size: 11 residues. Trimming left V 5 bases short and J 2 bases short, with 6 bases between. The entire variable domain, with the rest obtained from reference TRBV29-1 and TRBJ1-1, is as follows: SAVISQKPSRDICQRGTSLTIQCQVDSQVTMMFWYRQQPGQSLTLIATANQGSEATYESGFVIDKFPISRPNLTFSTLTVSNMSPEDSSIYLCSVPSNTEAFFGQGTRLTVV.

This clonotype was observed a few times. V gene TRBV19 combines with J gene TRBJ1-5; no clear D gene. CDR1 is LNHDA, CDR2 SQIVND, per germline (reference sequence). The CDR3 has 13 amino acids. V gave up 5 bases and J gave up 4 bases, with 9 bases separating them. The CDR3, as DNA: TGTGCCAGTAGTTCCCAGATGAATCAGCCCCAGCATTTT. Its translation is CASSSQMNQPQHF.

The CDR3 spells CASSLVGGSLNTEAFF. CDR3 sequence (DNA): TGCGCCAGCAGCTTGGTGGGAGGTTCCCTAAACACTGAAGCTTTCTTT. The V and J genes are TRBV5-1 and TRBJ1-1, with D unresolved. CDR1 and CDR2 from the germline V gene are SGHRS and YFSETQ. The CDR3 contains 16 residues. Between the trimmed V and J ends, which lost 0 bases and 2 bases, there was a span of 14 bases.

This clonotype has a count of ten or more. The chain couples TRBV20-1 to TRBJ2-1; 11 bases line up with TRBD2. Germline V CDR1 and CDR2: DFQATT, SNEGSKA (reference sequence). V lost 3 bases, J lost 6 bases, and 7 bases stayed unmatched. The CDR3 is made up of 15 amino acids. The CDR3 loop is CSASVGLAGSNEQFF. CDR3 DNA sequence: TGCAGTGCTAGTGTCGGACTAGCGGGCAGCAATGAGCAGTTCTTC.

This clonotype was seen a handful of times. This chain links TRBV19 with TRBJ2-7, with a possible D match to TRBD1 (6 bases). The CDR3 has 14 residues. V lost 3 bases, J lost 2 bases, and 11 bases lay in between. Per germline, CDR1 LNHDA and CDR2 SQIVND (reference sequence). The CDR3: CASSMTGLTYEQYF. The CDR3 nucleotides read TGTGCCAGTAGTATGACAGGACTGACCTACGAGCAGTACTTC. Looking up the rest from reference TRBV19 and TRBJ2-7 gives the full variable domain: DGGITQSPKYLFRKEGQNVTLSCEQNLNHDAMYWYRQDPGQGLRLIYYSQIVNDFQKGDIAEGYSVSREKKESFPLTVTSAQKNPTAFYLCASSMTGLTYEQYFGPGTRLTVT.

This clonotype showed up just a few times. The chain carries TRBV5-1 and TRBJ2-2; possible D gene TRBD2, 6 bases. The V end was cut by 5 bases, the J end by 2 bases, with 10 bases between. This CDR3 is 14 amino acids long. Germline V gene sequence: CDR1 SGHRS, CDR2 YFSETQ. Here the CDR3 DNA reads TGCGCCAGCAGGTGGACTACCAACACCGGGGAGCTGTTTTTT. Its translation: CASRWTTNTGELFF. Looking up the rest from reference TRBV5-1 and TRBJ2-2 gives the full variable domain: KAGVTQTPRYLIKTRGQQVTLSCSPISGHRSVSWYQQTPGQGLQFLFEYFSETQRNKGNFPGRFSGRQFSNSRSEMNVSTLELGDSALYLCASRWTTNTGELFFGEGSRLTVL.

There are a few counts of this clonotype. J is TRBJ1-5 and V is TRBV12-3 or TRBV12-4; D may be TRBD1 (5 bases). This CDR3 is 15 amino acids long. Trimming cost V 7 bases and J 2 bases, with 15 bases left between them. CDR3 sequence: CASTPRGPGNQPQHF. The CDR3 bases are TGTGCCAGCACCCCCCGGGGCCCGGGCAATCAGCCCCAGCATTTT.

This chain connects TRBV12-3 or TRBV12-4 to TRBJ2-1; no definite D call. V dropped 0 bases and J dropped 8 bases, with 8 bases sitting between them. The CDR3 sequence is 13 residues long. The CDR3 reads CASSLAEGHEQFF. The CDR3 DNA is TGTGCCAGCAGTTTAGCCGAAGGGCATGAGCAGTTCTTC.

This clonotype was detected only a few times. Here the CDR3 reads CSFIMGMSSEAFF. CDR3 bases: TGCAGCTTCATAATGGGGATGTCCTCTGAAGCTTTCTTT. The rearrangement links TRBV29-1 to TRBJ1-1; D is undetermined. Germline V lookup: CDR1 SQVTM, CDR2 ANQGSEA. Trimming stripped 8 bases from V and 6 bases from J, with 19 bases between. This CDR3 comprises 13 residues.

The CDR3 sequence is CASSLLPLGQGTGELFF. CDR3 in DNA: TGTGCCAGCAGCTTACTCCCCCTCGGACAGGGGACCGGGGAGCTGTTTTTT. V is TRBV7-3 and J is TRBJ2-2; 9 nucleotides align to TRBD1. The junction had 9 bases not matched to a gene; V was cut back by 2 bases and J by 5 bases. The germline CDR1 and CDR2 sequences are SGHTA and FQGTGA. The CDR3 contains 17 residues.

V usage is TRBV5-1 and J usage is TRBJ1-1, with D tentatively TRBD1 (5 bases). With 3 bases removed from V and 5 bases from J, the gap between germline ends came to 17 bases. The CDR3 is 15 residues long. CDR1 SGHRS and CDR2 YFSETQ come from the germline V gene. CDR3 coding DNA: TGCGCCAGCAGCTCCCAGGGTGGGGATTCTACTGAAGCTTTCTTT. It translates to CASSSQGGDSTEAFF.

The chain recombines TRBV5-1 with TRBJ1-4; perhaps TRBD1 as D (5 bases). V dropped 4 bases and J dropped 8 bases, with 12 bases sitting between them. This CDR3 has 13 residues. CDR1 and CDR2 (germline): SGHRS, YFSETQ. The CDR3 protein is CASSLGPVEKLFF. The CDR3, as DNA: TGCGCCAGCAGCCTGGGACCGGTCGAAAAACTGTTTTTT.

This clonotype has just a few counts. The rearrangement links TRBV5-1 to TRBJ1-1; tentatively, D is TRBD1 (6 bases). The CDR3 runs to 14 residues. V was clipped by 5 bases and J by 5 bases, with 16 bases between them. Germline CDR1 is SGHRS and CDR2 is YFSETQ. The CDR3 region is CASRDTGRGTEAFF. CDR3 bases: TGCGCCAGCAGGGACACAGGGCGAGGGACTGAAGCTTTCTTT.

This rearrangement joins TRBV3-1 to TRBJ2-1; 14 positions match TRBD2. Germline-derived CDR1 and CDR2 are LGHDT and YNNKEL (reference sequence). The CDR3 spans 19 residues. Germline trimming cut 11 bases from V and 6 bases from J; bases unmatched to any gene: 21. The DNA for the CDR3 is TGTGCCTGCTCCCAAGAGGTTGGATTGGGACTAGCGGGAGTCAATGAGCAGTTCTTC. This encodes CACSQEVGLGLAGVNEQFF.

The rearrangement joins TRBV5-1 to TRBJ2-7, with 11 bases matching TRBD1. This CDR3 is built from 15 residues. V was pared by 1 base and J by 2 bases, with 2 bases of the junction left unmatched. Germline V gene data show CDR1 as SGHRS and CDR2 as YFSETQ. The CDR3 sequence is CASSLKGQGAYEQYF. CDR3 DNA: TGCGCCAGCAGCTTGAAGGGACAGGGGGCCTACGAGCAGTACTTC.

In this sample, this clonotype turned up a few times. The chain links TRBV4-1 to TRBJ1-2, with D uncertain. Germline CDR1 and CDR2: MGHRA and YSYEKL. V was trimmed by 0 bases and J by 3 bases, leaving 8 bases between them. This CDR3 is 14 amino acids long. The CDR3 protein is CASSQDPLDYGYTF. The CDR3 DNA follows: TGCGCCAGCAGCCAAGATCCTCTGGACTATGGCTACACCTTC.

This clonotype was seen a handful of times. The chain's CDR3 is CASSLAQDPWYAQYF. CDR3 coding DNA: TGTGCCAGCAGCTTGGCCCAAGACCCGTGGTATGCGCAGTATTTT. The V gene is TRBV5-5, the J gene TRBJ2-3; D is unclear. Germline V CDR1 and CDR2: SGHKS, YYEKEE (reference sequence). V lost 0 bases to trimming and J lost 10 bases, with 18 bases between them. The CDR3 totals 15 residues.

The gene calls are TRBV5-1 and TRBJ1-4, with a weak D call TRBD1 (5 bases). The CDR3 is made up of 16 amino acids. CDR1 and CDR2 (germline): SGHRS, YFSETQ. The ends were cut back, 4 bases at V and 0 bases at J, with 13 bases in the middle. The CDR3 DNA follows: TGCGCCAGCAGCCTTTGGGGCAGAGCAACTAATGAAAAACTGTTTTTT. Translating it yields CASSLWGRATNEKLFF. The full variable domain, in which reference TRBV5-1 and TRBJ1-4 provide the parts outside the CDR3, is KAGVTQTPRYLIKTRGQQVTLSCSPISGHRSVSWYQQTPGQGLQFLFEYFSETQRNKGNFPGRFSGRQFSNSRSEMNVSTLELGDSALYLCASSLWGRATNEKLFFGSGTQLSVL.

This clonotype appeared a few times. The chain has TRBV5-1 and TRBJ2-2; the match to TRBD1 covers 9 bases. The CDR3 covers 14 residues. The germline CDR1 and CDR2 sequences are SGHRS and YFSETQ. J was trimmed by 5 bases and V by 4 bases; bases with no gene match: 3. The CDR3 coding sequence is TGCGCCAGCAGCGGGGGGACAGGGACCGGGGAGCTGTTTTTT. Amino acids: CASSGGTGTGELFF.

This clonotype was seen only a few times. The CDR3 carries no conserved terminal phenylalanine or tryptophan, so it likely arises from a read error. The limits of the CDR3 on the DNA are not certain, so only TCRdb's listed CDR3 is given. V is TRBV3-1 and J is TRBJ2-1; the DNA was not compared with TRBD1, the D call given in the table. Both ends counted, the CDR3 spans 12 residues. Germline V gives CDR1 LGHDT, CDR2 YNNKEL (reference sequence). The CDR3 spells CASSQTRGGINL.

This clonotype was observed a few times. The V and J genes are TRBV5-6 and TRBJ1-6; D might be TRBD1 (6 bases). V was cut by 3 bases and J by 6 bases, with 16 bases left in between. Germline V lookup: CDR1 SGHDT, CDR2 YYEEEE. The CDR3 extends over 16 amino acids. The CDR3, as DNA: TGTGCCAGCAGCTCCTACAGGGTTTGGGGTAATTCACCCCTCCACTTT. Translated: CASSSYRVWGNSPLHF.

In this sample, this clonotype turned up a few times. The V call is TRBV5-1, the J call TRBJ1-1; D is ambiguous. Trimming pared 5 bases from V and 2 bases from J, leaving 13 bases between. The CDR3 is 14 residues long. The germline CDR1 and CDR2 sequences are SGHRS and YFSETQ. CDR3 residues: CASRPTPANTEAFF. Here the CDR3 DNA reads TGCGCCAGCAGACCGACACCTGCAAACACTGAAGCTTTCTTT.

This clonotype was found a few times. The V gene is TRBV7-9, the J gene TRBJ2-3; the match to TRBD2 covers 15 bases. V lost 4 bases to trimming and J lost 6 bases; unmatched junction nucleotides: 5. This CDR3 is built from 16 residues. CDR1 is SEHNR, CDR2 FQNEAQ, per germline (reference sequence). The CDR3 loop reads CASSWGLAGGADTQYF. The CDR3 region has the DNA TGTGCCAGCAGCTGGGGACTAGCGGGAGGAGCTGATACGCAGTATTTT.